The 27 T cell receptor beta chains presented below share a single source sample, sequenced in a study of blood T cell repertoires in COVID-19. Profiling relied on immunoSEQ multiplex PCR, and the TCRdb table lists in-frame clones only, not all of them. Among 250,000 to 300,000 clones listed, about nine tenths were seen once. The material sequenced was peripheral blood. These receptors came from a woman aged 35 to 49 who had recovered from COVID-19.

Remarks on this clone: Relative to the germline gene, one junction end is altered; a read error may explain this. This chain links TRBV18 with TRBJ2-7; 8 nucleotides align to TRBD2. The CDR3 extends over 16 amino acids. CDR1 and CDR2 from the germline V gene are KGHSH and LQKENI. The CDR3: CASSPLGGSGIHEQYF. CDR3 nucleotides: TGTGCCAGCTCCCCACTCGGTGGTAGCGGGATTCACGAGCAGTACTTC.

The CDR3 nucleotides read TGCGCCAGCAGGAGACAAGGGGGCGCCTACTCTGGAAACACCATATATTTT. It translates to CASRRQGGAYSGNTIYF. V usage is TRBV5-1 and J usage is TRBJ1-3; 7 bases align to TRBD1. The CDR3 runs 17 residues. The germline gives CDR1 SGHRS, CDR2 YFSETQ. V shed 5 bases, J shed 0 bases, and the junction held 11 bases outside the gene matches.

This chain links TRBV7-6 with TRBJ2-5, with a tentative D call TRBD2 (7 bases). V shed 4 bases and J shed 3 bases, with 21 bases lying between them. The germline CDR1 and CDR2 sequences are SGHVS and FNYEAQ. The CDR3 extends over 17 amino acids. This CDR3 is CASSSHPGGAGKETQYF. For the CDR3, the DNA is TGTGCCAGCAGCTCCCACCCGGGGGGCGCAGGGAAAGAGACCCAGTACTTC.

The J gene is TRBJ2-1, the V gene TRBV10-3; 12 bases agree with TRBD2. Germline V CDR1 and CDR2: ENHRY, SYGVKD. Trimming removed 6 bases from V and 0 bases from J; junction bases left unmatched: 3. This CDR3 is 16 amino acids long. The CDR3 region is CAIRQLAGGSYNEQFF. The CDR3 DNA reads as TGTGCCATCAGACAACTAGCGGGAGGCTCCTACAATGAGCAGTTCTTC.

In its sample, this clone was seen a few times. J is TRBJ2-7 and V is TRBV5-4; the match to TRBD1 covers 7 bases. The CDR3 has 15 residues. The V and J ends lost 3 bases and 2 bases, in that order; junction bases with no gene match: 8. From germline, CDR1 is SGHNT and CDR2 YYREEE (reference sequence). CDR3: CASSYIDRATYEQYF. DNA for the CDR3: TGTGCCAGCAGCTACATTGACAGGGCAACCTACGAGCAGTACTTC.

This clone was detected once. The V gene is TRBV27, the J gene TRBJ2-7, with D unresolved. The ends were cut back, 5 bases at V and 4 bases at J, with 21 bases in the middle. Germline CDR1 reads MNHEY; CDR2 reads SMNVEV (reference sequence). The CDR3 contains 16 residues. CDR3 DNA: TGTGCCAGCAGTCCTCCCTTTGGAGCTAACTTTTACGAGCAGTACTTC. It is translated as CASSPPFGANFYEQYF.

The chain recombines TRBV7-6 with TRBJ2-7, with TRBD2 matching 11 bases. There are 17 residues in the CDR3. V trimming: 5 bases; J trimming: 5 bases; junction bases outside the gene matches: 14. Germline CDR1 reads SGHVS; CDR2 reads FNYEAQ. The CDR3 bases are TGTGCCAGCAGCAAACAAGGGGGACTAGCGGTTGAGAACGAGCAGTACTTC. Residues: CASSKQGGLAVENEQYF.

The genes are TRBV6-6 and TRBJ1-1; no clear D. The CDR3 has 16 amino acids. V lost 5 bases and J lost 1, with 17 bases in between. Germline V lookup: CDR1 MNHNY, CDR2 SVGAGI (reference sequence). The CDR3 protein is CASSPPLAAGNTEAFF. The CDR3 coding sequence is TGTGCCAGCAGTCCGCCCTTGGCAGCGGGGAACACTGAAGCTTTCTTT.

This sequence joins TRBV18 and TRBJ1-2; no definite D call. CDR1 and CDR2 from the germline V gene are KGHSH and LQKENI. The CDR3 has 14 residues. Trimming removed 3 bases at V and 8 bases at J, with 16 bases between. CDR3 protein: CASSPLAALEGYTF. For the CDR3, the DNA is TGTGCCAGCTCACCTTTGGCGGCTTTGGAAGGCTACACCTTC. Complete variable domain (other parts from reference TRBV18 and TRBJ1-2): NAGVMQNPRHLVRRRGQEARLRCSPMKGHSHVYWYRQLPEEGLKFMVYLQKENIIDESGMPKERFSAEFPKEGPSILRIQQVVRGDSAAYFCASSPLAALEGYTFGSGTRLTVV.

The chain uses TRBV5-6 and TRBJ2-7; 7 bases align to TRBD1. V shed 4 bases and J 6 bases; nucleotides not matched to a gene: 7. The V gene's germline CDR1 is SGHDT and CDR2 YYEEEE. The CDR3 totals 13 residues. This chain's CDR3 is CASSLGRGSEQYF. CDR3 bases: TGTGCCAGCAGCCTGGGCAGGGGGTCCGAGCAGTACTTC.

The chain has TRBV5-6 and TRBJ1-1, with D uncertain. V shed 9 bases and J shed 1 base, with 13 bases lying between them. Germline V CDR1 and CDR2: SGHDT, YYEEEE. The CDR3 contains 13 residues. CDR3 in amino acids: CATHERGNTEAFF. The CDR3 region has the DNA TGTGCCACCCATGAGCGGGGGAACACTGAAGCTTTCTTT.

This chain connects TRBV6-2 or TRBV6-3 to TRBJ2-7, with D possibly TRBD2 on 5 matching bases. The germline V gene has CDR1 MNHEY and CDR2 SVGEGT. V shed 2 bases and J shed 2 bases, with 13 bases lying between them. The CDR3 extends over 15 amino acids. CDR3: CASSYPAATAYEQYF. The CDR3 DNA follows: TGTGCCAGCAGTTACCCAGCGGCCACCGCCTACGAGCAGTACTTC.

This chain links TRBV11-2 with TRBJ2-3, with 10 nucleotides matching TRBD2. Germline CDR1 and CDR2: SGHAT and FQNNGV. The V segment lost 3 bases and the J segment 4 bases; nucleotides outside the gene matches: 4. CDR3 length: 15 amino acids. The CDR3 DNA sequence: TGTGCCAGCAGCTTCGGGACTAGCGCCTCAGATACGCAGTATTTT. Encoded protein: CASSFGTSASDTQYF. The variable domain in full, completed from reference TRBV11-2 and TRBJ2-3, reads EAGVAQSPRYKIIEKRQSVAFWCNPISGHATLYWYQQILGQGPKLLIQFQNNGVVDDSQLPKDRFSAERLKGVDSTLKIQPAKLEDSAVYLCASSFGTSASDTQYFGPGTRLTVL.

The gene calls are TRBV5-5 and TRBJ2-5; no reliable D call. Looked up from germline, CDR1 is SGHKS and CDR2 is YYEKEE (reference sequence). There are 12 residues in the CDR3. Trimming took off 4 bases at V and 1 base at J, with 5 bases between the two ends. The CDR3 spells CASSPLQETQYF. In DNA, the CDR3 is TGTGCCAGCAGCCCCCTCCAAGAGACCCAGTACTTC.

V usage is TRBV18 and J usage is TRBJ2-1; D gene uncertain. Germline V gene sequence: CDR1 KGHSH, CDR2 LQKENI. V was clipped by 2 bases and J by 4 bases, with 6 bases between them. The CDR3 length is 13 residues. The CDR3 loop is CASSPEQYNEQFF. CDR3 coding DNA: TGTGCCAGCTCACCAGAACAGTACAATGAGCAGTTCTTC.

This CDR3 reads CASSPRSGGYEQFF. The CDR3, as DNA: TGTGCCAGCTCACCACGGTCGGGAGGCTATGAGCAGTTCTTC. The V and J genes are TRBV18 and TRBJ2-1; 7 bases fit TRBD2. The CDR3 is 14 residues long. Germline V gene data show CDR1 as KGHSH and CDR2 as LQKENI. After removal of 1 base from V and 8 bases from J, the junction contained 5 bases not matched to a gene. Looking up the rest from reference TRBV18 and TRBJ2-1 gives the full variable domain: NAGVMQNPRHLVRRRGQEARLRCSPMKGHSHVYWYRQLPEEGLKFMVYLQKENIIDESGMPKERFSAEFPKEGPSILRIQQVVRGDSAAYFCASSPRSGGYEQFFGPGTRLTVL.

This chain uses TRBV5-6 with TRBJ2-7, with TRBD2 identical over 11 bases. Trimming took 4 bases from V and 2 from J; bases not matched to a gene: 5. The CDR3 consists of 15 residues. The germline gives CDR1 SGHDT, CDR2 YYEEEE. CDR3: CASSGGTSGTYEQYF. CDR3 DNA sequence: TGTGCCAGCAGCGGCGGGACTAGCGGAACCTACGAGCAGTACTTC.

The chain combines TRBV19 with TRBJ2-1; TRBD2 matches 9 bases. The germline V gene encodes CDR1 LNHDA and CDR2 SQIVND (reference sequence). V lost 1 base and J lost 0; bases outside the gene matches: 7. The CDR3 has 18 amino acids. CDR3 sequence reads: CASSIVGTAGGSYNEQFF. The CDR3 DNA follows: TGTGCCAGTAGTATAGTCGGGACAGCGGGAGGCTCCTACAATGAGCAGTTCTTC.

Here the CDR3 reads CASSESLAGVGEQYF. In DNA form, the CDR3 reads TGTGCCAGCAGTGAATCCCTAGCGGGAGTTGGCGAGCAGTACTTC. The rearrangement uses TRBV2 and TRBJ2-7; the match to TRBD2 covers 10 bases. After removal of 2 bases from V and 6 bases from J, the junction contained 7 bases not matched to a gene. CDR3 size: 15 residues. Germline V gene data show CDR1 as SNHLY and CDR2 as FYNNEI.

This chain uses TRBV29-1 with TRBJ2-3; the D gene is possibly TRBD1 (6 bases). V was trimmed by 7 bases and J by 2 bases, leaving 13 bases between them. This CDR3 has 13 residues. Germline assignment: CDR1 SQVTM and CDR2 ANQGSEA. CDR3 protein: CSATDSNTDTQYF. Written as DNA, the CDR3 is TGCAGCGCCACGGACAGCAACACAGATACGCAGTATTTT.

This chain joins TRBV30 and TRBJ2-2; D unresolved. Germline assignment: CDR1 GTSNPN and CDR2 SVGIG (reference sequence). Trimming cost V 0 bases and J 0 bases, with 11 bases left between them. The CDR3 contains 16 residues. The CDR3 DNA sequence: TGTGCCTGGAGTGTACGCTATGATTCGAACACCGGGGAGCTGTTTTTT. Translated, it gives CAWSVRYDSNTGELFF. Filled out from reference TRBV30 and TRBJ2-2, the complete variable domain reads SQTIHQWPATLVQPVGSPLSLECTVEGTSNPNLYWYRQAAGRGLQLLFYSVGIGQISSEVPQNLSASRPQDRQFILSSKKLLLSDSGFYLCAWSVRYDSNTGELFFGEGSRLTVL.

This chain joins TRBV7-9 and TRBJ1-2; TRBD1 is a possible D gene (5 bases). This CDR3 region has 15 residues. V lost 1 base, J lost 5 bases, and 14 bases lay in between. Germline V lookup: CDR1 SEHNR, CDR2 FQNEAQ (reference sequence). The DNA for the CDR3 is TGTGCCAGCAGCTTAGACGCGGGGCAGAAGTATGGCTACACCTTC. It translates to CASSLDAGQKYGYTF. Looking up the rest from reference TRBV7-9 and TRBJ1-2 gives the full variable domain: DTGVSQNPRHKITKRGQNVTFRCDPISEHNRLYWYRQTLGQGPEFLTYFQNEAQLEKSRLLSDRFSAERPKGSFSTLEIQRTEQGDSAMYLCASSLDAGQKYGYTFGSGTRLTVV.

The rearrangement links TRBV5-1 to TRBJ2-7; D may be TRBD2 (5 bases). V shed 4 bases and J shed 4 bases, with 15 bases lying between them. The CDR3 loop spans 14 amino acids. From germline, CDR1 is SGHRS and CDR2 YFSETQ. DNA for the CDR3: TGCGCCAGCAGCCCGGACGGGGAGAAGTACGAGCAGTACTTC. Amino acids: CASSPDGEKYEQYF.

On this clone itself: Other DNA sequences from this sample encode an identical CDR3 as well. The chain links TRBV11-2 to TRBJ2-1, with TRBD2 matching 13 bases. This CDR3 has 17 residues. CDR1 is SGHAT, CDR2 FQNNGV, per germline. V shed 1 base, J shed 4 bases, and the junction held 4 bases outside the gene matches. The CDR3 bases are TGTGCCAGCAGCTTAGCCCGGACTAGCGGGAGATACAATGAGCAGTTCTTC. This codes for CASSLARTSGRYNEQFF.

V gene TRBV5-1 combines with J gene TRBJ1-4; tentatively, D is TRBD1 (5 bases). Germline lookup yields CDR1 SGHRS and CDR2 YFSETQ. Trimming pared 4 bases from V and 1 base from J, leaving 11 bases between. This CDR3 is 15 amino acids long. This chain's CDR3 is CASSGSGQTNEKLFF. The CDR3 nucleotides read TGCGCCAGCAGCGGATCAGGACAAACTAATGAAAAACTGTTTTTT.

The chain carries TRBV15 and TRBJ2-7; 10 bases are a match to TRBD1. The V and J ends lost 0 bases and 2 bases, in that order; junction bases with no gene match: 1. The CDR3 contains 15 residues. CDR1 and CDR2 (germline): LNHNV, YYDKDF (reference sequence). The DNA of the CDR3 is TGTGCCACCAGCAGAGAGGGGACAGGGGCCTACGAGCAGTACTTC. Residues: CATSREGTGAYEQYF.

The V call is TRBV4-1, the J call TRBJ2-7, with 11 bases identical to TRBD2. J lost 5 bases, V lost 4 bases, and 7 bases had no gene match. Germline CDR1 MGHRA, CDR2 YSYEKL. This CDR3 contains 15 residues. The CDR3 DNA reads TGCGCCAGCAGCCTCACTAGCGGGAGAGCCCACGAGCAGTACTTC. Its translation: CASSLTSGRAHEQYF.